Sequencing of this TCR beta chain was carried out in a study of T-cell reconstitution after alpha-beta-depleted transplantation in children. Study findings and constraints: A year had passed since transplant, and T-cell counts and diversity by then came mostly from newly produced T cells. By about two months after transplant, alpha-beta T cells reportedly arose from several hundred graft clones that had expanded. Some patients' high day-60 TCRbeta diversity was traced to surviving recipient T cells and thymic progenitors.

This sample's TCRbeta library carried unique molecular identifier barcodes. Each CDR3 protein gets one entry after TCRdb re-called the PCR reads with MiXCR. The table shows around 580,000 distinct CDR3 sequences, with 25% to 30% occurring only once. This clonotype was observed a handful of times. The antigen is undetermined. The CDR3 spans 13 residues. The germline V gene has CDR1 SGDLS and CDR2 YYNGEE. V dropped 4 bases and J dropped 13; count of bases not matched to a gene: 10. The source material was PBMCs, sampled before TCRalphabeta/CD19-depleted stem cell transplant. V and J are TRBV9 and TRBJ1-1, with 10 bases fitting TRBD1. This receptor was identified in a boy in the first two years of life with Wiskott-Aldrich syndrome, due to receive a stem cell transplant. CDR3 DNA sequence: TGTGCCAGCAGCCCCCGGGACAGGGGTTCGGGTTTCTTT. It is translated as CASSPRDRGSGFF.